The TCR beta chain described here comes from a study of T cells after yellow fever vaccination. TCRdb itself ran the 5' RACE reads through MiXCR, one entry per CDR3 protein. In the table there are some 560,000 distinct CDR3 sequences, 17% of which are singletons. This clonotype turned up a few times. V gave up 0 bases and J gave up 4 bases; unmatched junction bases: 8. This CDR3 is 17 amino acids long. Germline V gene data show CDR1 as LGHNA and CDR2 as YNFKEQ. This receptor was taken from a man aged 18 to 29 who received the YFV17D yellow fever vaccine. The sequences come from PBMCs, collected more than 4 days after the first yellow fever vaccination. The chain joins TRBV4-2 to TRBJ2-5, with 10 bases matching TRBD2. The CDR3 here is CASSQDGVAGGLETQYF. The DNA for the CDR3 is TGTGCCAGCAGCCAAGATGGGGTAGCGGGGGGACTAGAGACCCAGTACTTC.